The rows below give T cell receptor beta chains drawn from one sample of a study of T-cell reconstitution after alpha-beta-depleted transplantation in children. TCRdb itself ran the PCR reads through MiXCR, one entry per CDR3 protein. The repertoire holds approximately 650,000 distinct CDR3 sequences, roughly 14% seen once, with 0.75% to 0.85% in the top ten. The source was PBMCs, collected before TCRalphabeta/CD19-depleted stem cell transplant. The receptors shown here come from a girl under 10 years old with congenital amegakaryocytic thrombocytopenia, due to receive a stem cell transplant. The CDR3 runs from the conserved cysteine through the conserved F or W. D genes are given only for firm matches. Size is stated for part of the rows, as once, few or many counts, or as a class when the clone is expanded.

TRBV10-2	many	TRBD1	TRBJ2-7	TGCGCCAGCAGTGGCGTATGGGGACAGAACTACGAGCAGTACTTC	CASSGVWGQNYEQYF
TRBV20-1	few	-	TRBJ1-1	TGCTGTGCTAGAGGGGGGCGGGGTATATCAGGAAACACTGAAGCTTTCTTT	CCARGGRGISGNTEAFF
TRBV20-1	-	TRBD2	TRBJ2-7	TGCAGTGCTAGTCGGAGACTAGCGGGAGAGGGGGAGCAGTACTTC	CSASRRLAGEGEQYF
TRBV5-6	many	-	TRBJ1-2	TGTGCCAGCAGCTTGATGGTGAACTATGGCTACATCTTC	CASSLMVNYGYIF
TRBV10-3	many	TRBD2	TRBJ2-5	TGTGCCGCTGGGACTAGCGTGTACCAAGAGACCCAGTACTTC	CAAGTSVYQETQYF
TRBV30	few	-	TRBJ2-1	TGTGCCTGGAGTGTTACAGGTGCTGAGCAGTTCTTC	CAWSVTGAEQFF
TRBV7-8	many	TRBD2	TRBJ2-3	TGTGCCAGCAGCTTAGCTAGCGGGAGGGCAGATACGCAGTATTTT	CASSLASGRADTQYF
TRBV12-3/TRBV12-4	many	-	TRBJ2-7	TGTGCCAGCAGGGACGGGGCCTACGAGCAGTACTTC	CASRDGAYEQYF
TRBV6-5	-	-	TRBJ2-4	TGTGCCAGCAGTTACTCGGAACTGGATGACAAAAACATTCAGTACTTC	CASSYSELDDKNIQYF
TRBV24-1	many	-	TRBJ1-5	TGTGCCACCAGAGGACCGGGTTATAATCAGCCCCAGCATTTT	CATRGPGYNQPQHF
TRBV5-1	-	TRBD1	TRBJ1-2	TGCGCCAGCAGCCCCTATCAGGGGGTCCCCCTCAACTATGGCTACACCTTC	CASSPYQGVPLNYGYTF
TRBV12-5	many	-	TRBJ2-1	TGTGCTAGTGGTCAGCGCCGGGACTTCGTTAATGAGCAGTTCTTC	CASGQRRDFVNEQFF
TRBV20-1	few	TRBD2	TRBJ2-5	TGCAGTGCCCTCCCGCTAGCGGGAGCGGAGACCCAGTACTTC	CSALPLAGAETQYF
TRBV5-1	many	TRBD1	TRBJ1-1	TGCGCCAGCAGCTCTCAACAGGGGGAGGACACTGAAGCTTTCTTT	CASSSQQGEDTEAFF
TRBV12-3/TRBV12-4	-	-	TRBJ2-5	TGTGCCAGCAGTTTAGGGGCCGCCGAAGAGACCCAGTACTTC	CASSLGAAEETQYF
TRBV30	-	-	TRBJ1-1	TGTGCCTGGACAAAGGGTTGGGTGAACACTGAAGCTTTCTTT	CAWTKGWVNTEAFF
TRBV29-1	many	-	TRBJ2-7	TGCAGCGTTGTTGGCAGGGGGGCCTACGAGCAGTACTTC	CSVVGRGAYEQYF
TRBV10-3	few	TRBD1	TRBJ2-5	TGTGCCATCAGCCCGGACAGGGACCAAGAGACCCAGTACTTC	CAISPDRDQETQYF
TRBV5-5	few	TRBD1	TRBJ2-2	TGTGCCAGCAGCTGGGACAGGACCGGGGAGCTGTTTTTT	CASSWDRTGELFF
TRBV4-1	few	-	TRBJ2-5	TGCGCCAGCAGCCAAGGAAGGACAGCAGAGACCCAGTACTTC	CASSQGRTAETQYF
TRBV20-1	many	-	TRBJ2-7	TGCAGTGCTAGAGGAATAGAGTTCTCCTACGAGCAGTACTTC	CSARGIEFSYEQYF
TRBV6-5	many	TRBD2	TRBJ2-1	TGTGCCAGCAGTTACACCGGGGGGTCCTACAATGAGCAGTTCTTC	CASSYTGGSYNEQFF
TRBV4-1	few	-	TRBJ2-6	TGCGCCAGCAGCCAAAGTCCTCCTGGGGCCAACGTCCTGACTTTC	CASSQSPPGANVLTF
TRBV20-1	many	-	TRBJ2-1	TGCAGTGCTAGGGGGGCGTTAGCGCTGTACAATGAGCAGTTCTTC	CSARGALALYNEQFF
TRBV7-6	-	TRBD2	TRBJ2-7	TGTGCCAGCAGCCAATTCACTAGCGGAGACAACTACGAGCAGTACTTC	CASSQFTSGDNYEQYF
TRBV20-1	many	-	TRBJ2-1	TGCAGTGCAAGACTAGTACCCGAGCAGTTCTTC	CSARLVPEQFF
TRBV20-1	many	-	TRBJ2-3	TGCAGTGCTTTTGAAACAAGGGCCGGGGTAGGAGATACGCAGTATTTT	CSAFETRAGVGDTQYF
TRBV27	-	TRBD2	TRBJ2-2	TGTGCCAGCAGTTTAGCGGGACTAGCGGAGAACACCGGGGAGCTGTTTTTT	CASSLAGLAENTGELFF
TRBV2	few	-	TRBJ2-7	TGTGCCAGCAGTGAAGAGGGGTTTAGCGAGCAGTACTTC	CASSEEGFSEQYF
TRBV4-2	many	TRBD2	TRBJ2-7	TGTGCCAGCAGCCAAAAAGGGGCTAGCGGCTCCTACGAGCAGTACTTC	CASSQKGASGSYEQYF
TRBV5-1	many	TRBD2	TRBJ2-1	TGCGCCAGCAGCTTGACCTCTAGCGGAGGAAACAATGAGCAGTTCTTC	CASSLTSSGGNNEQFF
TRBV28	few	TRBD1	TRBJ2-1	TGTGCCACCACACCGGGGACAGGGGGTATTAATGAGCAGTTCTTC	CATTPGTGGINEQFF
TRBV20-1	few	-	TRBJ2-1	TGCAGTGCCAGAATAACCGGGACATCCGAGTTCTTC	CSARITGTSEFF
TRBV20-1	many	TRBD2	TRBJ2-3	TGCAGTGCTAACCCGATAGGGAGGGAAGACGCAGATACGCAGTATTTT	CSANPIGREDADTQYF
TRBV10-3	-	TRBD1	TRBJ2-7	TGTGCCATCAGTGACCCGAGGGACAGGGCCTCGGGCGAGCAGTACTTC	CAISDPRDRASGEQYF
TRBV6-5	-	TRBD2	TRBJ2-6	TGTGCCAGCAGTTACTCGGGGGGGGGTTTCGGGGCCAACGTCCTGACTTTC	CASSYSGGGFGANVLTF
TRBV20-1	many	-	TRBJ2-7	TGCAGTGCTAGACCACAGGGAGTTTGGGACGAGCAGTACTTC	CSARPQGVWDEQYF
TRBV19	few	-	TRBJ1-6	TGTGCCAGTAGTATAACGCACGGAAATTCACCCCTCCACTTT	CASSITHGNSPLHF
TRBV5-1	many	-	TRBJ1-5	TGCGCCAGCAGCCCGGACAGCTATCAGCCCCAGCATTTT	CASSPDSYQPQHF